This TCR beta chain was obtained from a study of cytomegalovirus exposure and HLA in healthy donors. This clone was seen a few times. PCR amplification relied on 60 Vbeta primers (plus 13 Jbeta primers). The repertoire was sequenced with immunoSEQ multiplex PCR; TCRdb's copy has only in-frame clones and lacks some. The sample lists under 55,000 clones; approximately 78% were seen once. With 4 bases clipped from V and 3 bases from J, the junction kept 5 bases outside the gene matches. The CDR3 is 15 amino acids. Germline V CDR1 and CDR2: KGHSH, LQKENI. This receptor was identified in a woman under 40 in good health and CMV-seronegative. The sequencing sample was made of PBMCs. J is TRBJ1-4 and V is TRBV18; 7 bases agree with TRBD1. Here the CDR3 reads CASSLDREPNEKLFF. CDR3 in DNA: TGTGCCAGCTCACTCGACAGGGAACCTAATGAAAAACTGTTTTTT.